This passage covers 19 T cell receptor beta chains from one sample sequenced in a study of radiation and T cells in renal cell carcinoma. Here immunoSEQ multiplex PCR was the method, and the copy in TCRdb shows in-frame clones only, minus some. The sample lists roughly 120,000 clones; roughly 85% were seen once. Sample time point: baseline pretreatment blood. Indicated treatment: 15 Gy SBRT to primary tumor, nephrectomy 4 weeks later. The specimen was blood, collected from a patient whose treatment included radiotherapy and nephrectomy. Receptor source: a woman aged 60-75 years with renal cell carcinoma.

V is TRBV7-8 and J is TRBJ2-2; 9 bases agree with TRBD1. The CDR3 consists of 19 residues. The germline V gene has CDR1 SGHVS and CDR2 FQNEAQ. V trimming: 7 bases; J trimming: 3 bases; junction bases outside the gene matches: 18. The CDR3 loop reads CASTNPGTGSPSDTGELFF. As DNA, the CDR3 is TGTGCCAGCACCAACCCCGGGACAGGGAGTCCCAGCGACACCGGGGAGCTGTTTTTT.

This chain links TRBV10-3 with TRBJ1-1; D gene uncertain. CDR1 and CDR2 (germline): ENHRY, SYGVKD. V was trimmed by 6 bases and J by 8 bases, leaving 13 bases between them. This CDR3 has 12 amino acids. CDR3 sequence: CAISPAGGEAFF. The CDR3 DNA reads TGTGCCATCAGCCCCGCGGGAGGAGAAGCTTTCTTT.

V and J are TRBV6-1 and TRBJ2-3, with D tentatively TRBD1 (7 bases). Germline-derived CDR1 and CDR2 are MNHNS and SASEGT. V gave up 2 bases and J gave up 5 bases, with 14 bases separating them. This CDR3 contains 15 residues. This CDR3 reads CASSERGTAIDTQYF. In DNA, the CDR3 is TGTGCCAGCAGTGAACGGGGGACAGCGATAGATACGCAGTATTTT.

This chain joins TRBV4-1 and TRBJ2-7, with 7 nucleotides matching TRBD1. This CDR3 is 15 amino acids long. J lost 1 base, V lost 2 bases, and 5 bases had no gene match. Germline V gene data show CDR1 as MGHRA and CDR2 as YSYEKL. The CDR3 nucleotides read TGCGCCAGCAGCCAATTACCGGGACAGTCCTACGAGCAGTACTTC. The encoded protein is CASSQLPGQSYEQYF.

V gene TRBV2 combines with J gene TRBJ2-7, with D unclear. The germline V and J ends were trimmed by 8 bases and 0 bases, with 8 bases remaining between them. Looked up from germline, CDR1 is SNHLY and CDR2 is FYNNEI. CDR3 length: 12 amino acids. The CDR3 is CASADLSYEQYF. CDR3 sequence (DNA): TGTGCCAGCGCGGACCTCTCCTACGAGCAGTACTTC.

The gene calls are TRBV6-1 and TRBJ1-2; D call uncertain. The germline V and J ends were trimmed by 3 bases and 6 bases, with 17 bases remaining between them. The germline V gene has CDR1 MNHNS and CDR2 SASEGT. The CDR3 has 15 residues. The CDR3 is CASSEDRDYGNGYTF. CDR3 coding DNA: TGTGCCAGCAGTGAGGACCGAGACTATGGTAATGGCTACACCTTC.

This clone showed up just a few times. The chain couples TRBV5-6 to TRBJ1-3, with a tentative D call TRBD1 (5 bases). V lost 4 bases, J lost 0 bases, and 14 bases lay in between. Germline loops: CDR1 SGHDT, CDR2 YYEEEE. The CDR3 sequence is 16 residues long. CDR3 bases: TGTGCCAGCAGCGGCTCTGGCGGGGGCTCTGGAAACACCATATATTTT. Translated, it gives CASSGSGGGSGNTIYF.

J is TRBJ1-1 and V is TRBV4-3; 8 positions match TRBD1. Germline-derived CDR1 and CDR2 are LGHNA and YSLEER. CDR3 length: 15 residues. The ends lost 0 bases at V and 4 bases at J; junction bases unmatched: 4. The CDR3 DNA reads as TGCGCCAGCAGCCAAGACAGGGGGCACATCACTGAAGCTTTCTTT. Translation gives CASSQDRGHITEAFF.

The V gene is TRBV29-1, the J gene TRBJ2-5; a weak D match, TRBD1 (6 bases). Germline V gene lookup returns CDR1 SQVTM and CDR2 ANQGSEA. The germline V and J ends were trimmed by 6 bases and 2 bases, with 16 bases remaining between them. The CDR3 is 14 amino acids. The CDR3 DNA sequence: TGCAGCGTCGGACGACAGGTCGCGCAAGAGACCCAGTACTTC. It specifies CSVGRQVAQETQYF. Variable domain in full (rest from reference TRBV29-1 and TRBJ2-5): SAVISQKPSRDICQRGTSLTIQCQVDSQVTMMFWYRQQPGQSLTLIATANQGSEATYESGFVIDKFPISRPNLTFSTLTVSNMSPEDSSIYLCSVGRQVAQETQYFGPGTRLLVL.

V usage is TRBV2 and J usage is TRBJ1-2; D is uncertain. V was clipped by 9 bases and J by 0 bases, with 14 bases between them. CDR1 is SNHLY, CDR2 FYNNEI, per germline. This CDR3 region has 14 residues. CDR3 amino acids: CARASDPANYGYTF. Here the CDR3 DNA reads TGTGCCAGGGCGAGTGATCCAGCTAACTATGGCTACACCTTC.

Points on this clone: This likely comes from a read error, as the CDR3 has no conserved phenylalanine or tryptophan at its end. This sequence joins TRBV4-1 and TRBJ2-7; 9 bases line up with TRBD1. Germline assignment: CDR1 MGHRA and CDR2 YSYEKL. J gave up 5 bases and V 4 bases, and 9 bases lay outside the gene matches. The CDR3 extends over 15 amino acids. CDR3: CASSPRDRVPHEQYL. CDR3 in DNA: TGCGCCAGCAGCCCCCGGGACAGGGTTCCCCACGAGCAGTACCTC.

The chain recombines TRBV4-2 with TRBJ1-2, with D uncertain. V gave up 1 base and J gave up 6 bases, with 9 bases separating them. Per the germline V gene, CDR1 is LGHNA and CDR2 is YNFKEQ. The CDR3 runs 13 residues. The CDR3 loop reads CASSQVHADGYTF. CDR3 nucleotides: TGTGCCAGCAGCCAAGTACATGCTGATGGCTACACCTTC.

The J gene is TRBJ2-3, the V gene TRBV5-1; 7 bases are shared with TRBD1. This CDR3 region has 15 residues. Germline V gives CDR1 SGHRS, CDR2 YFSETQ. The V gene end was trimmed by 0 bases and the J gene end by 3 bases; junction bases not matched to a gene: 4. The CDR3 sequence: CASSLAEGATDTQYF. As DNA, the CDR3 is TGCGCCAGCAGCTTGGCCGAGGGGGCAACAGATACGCAGTATTTT.

CDR3 protein: CASSSPGQGTYEQYF. CDR3 nucleotide sequence: TGTGCCAGCAGCTCACCGGGACAGGGTACCTACGAGCAGTACTTC. The J gene is TRBJ2-7, the V gene TRBV5-4; 9 bases match TRBD1. V was pared by 3 bases and J by 2 bases, with 6 bases of the junction left unmatched. Germline V gives CDR1 SGHNT, CDR2 YYREEE (reference sequence). The CDR3 length is 15 residues. Supplemented by reference TRBV5-4 and TRBJ2-7, the full variable domain reads ETGVTQSPTHLIKTRGQQVTLRCSSQSGHNTVSWYQQALGQGPQFIFQYYREEENGRGNFPPRFSGLQFPNYSSELNVNALELDDSALYLCASSSPGQGTYEQYFGPGTRLTVT.

In DNA form, the CDR3 reads TGTGCCATCAGTGCGGGTTGGGAGACCCAGTACTTC. This codes for CAISAGWETQYF. The chain carries TRBV10-3 and TRBJ2-5; D unresolved. Germline V gene sequence: CDR1 ENHRY, CDR2 SYGVKD. Trimming took off 4 bases at V and 5 bases at J, with 8 bases between the two ends. The length of the CDR3 is 12 residues.

The rearrangement uses TRBV5-1 and TRBJ1-2, with 9 positions matching TRBD1. Per germline, CDR1 SGHRS and CDR2 YFSETQ. The CDR3 runs to 15 residues. After removal of 0 bases from V and 4 bases from J, the junction contained 4 bases not matched to a gene. The CDR3 loop is CASSLEQGARYGYTF. The DNA for the CDR3 is TGCGCCAGCAGCTTGGAACAGGGGGCGCGCTATGGCTACACCTTC.

The chain has TRBV10-3 and TRBJ2-7; D tentatively fits TRBD1 or TRBD2 (5 bases each). V gave up 5 bases and J gave up 2 bases, with 16 bases separating them. The CDR3 is 15 residues long. The germline V gene encodes CDR1 ENHRY and CDR2 SYGVKD. The CDR3: CAISPSGRTTYEQYF. CDR3 nucleotide sequence: TGTGCCATCAGTCCCTCGGGGCGGACGACCTACGAGCAGTACTTC.

The rearrangement joins TRBV28 to TRBJ2-5; 9 nucleotides align to TRBD2. J gave up 4 bases and V 0 bases, and 6 bases lay outside the gene matches. This CDR3 contains 16 residues. Germline lookup yields CDR1 MDHEN and CDR2 SYDVKM. CDR3 DNA: TGTGCCAGCAGTTTATGGGGTAGCGGGAGTAGAGAGACCCAGTACTTC. Translated: CASSLWGSGSRETQYF.

V usage is TRBV5-1 and J usage is TRBJ2-3, with 9 nucleotides matching TRBD1. The CDR3 consists of 17 residues. The germline CDR1 and CDR2 sequences are SGHRS and YFSETQ. After removal of 0 bases from V and 2 bases from J, the junction contained 7 bases not matched to a gene. The CDR3 region has the DNA TGCGCCAGCAGCTTGGGATCCGGGACAGGGTACACAGATACGCAGTATTTT. This encodes CASSLGSGTGYTDTQYF.